There are many counts of the clone carrying this TCR beta chain. These data belong to a study of T-cell memory formation after mild COVID-19. TCRdb reprocessed the 5' RACE reads with MiXCR, giving one entry per CDR3 protein. Of some 210,000 distinct CDR3 sequences listed, under 12% are singletons. CDR1 is DFQATT and CDR2 is SNEGSKA in the germline V gene (reference sequence). J lost 8 bases, V lost 2 bases, and 4 bases had no gene match. The CDR3 covers 13 residues. The sequenced sample was PBMCs or a T cell subset sorted from them (not recorded which). The clonotype was recovered from a man between 18 and 29 years old who had mild COVID-19 (a few samples of this study predate the infection). Cell type and time point are not known. This chain joins TRBV20-1 and TRBJ2-1, with TRBD1 identical over 9 bases. CDR3 bases: TGCAGTGCTAGATCGACAGGGGGGGATGAGCAGTTCTTC. Protein product: CSARSTGGDEQFF.